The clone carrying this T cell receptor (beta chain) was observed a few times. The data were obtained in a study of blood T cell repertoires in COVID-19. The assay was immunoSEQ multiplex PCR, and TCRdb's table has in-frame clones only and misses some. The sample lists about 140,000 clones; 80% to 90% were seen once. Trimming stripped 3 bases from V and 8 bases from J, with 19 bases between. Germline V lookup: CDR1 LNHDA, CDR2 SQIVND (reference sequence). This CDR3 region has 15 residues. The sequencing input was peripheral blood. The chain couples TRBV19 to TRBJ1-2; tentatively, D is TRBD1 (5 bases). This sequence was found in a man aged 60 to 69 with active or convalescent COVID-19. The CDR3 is CASSIPAYGGLGYTF. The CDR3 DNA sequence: TGTGCCAGTAGTATTCCGGCTTACGGGGGGTTGGGCTACACCTTC.